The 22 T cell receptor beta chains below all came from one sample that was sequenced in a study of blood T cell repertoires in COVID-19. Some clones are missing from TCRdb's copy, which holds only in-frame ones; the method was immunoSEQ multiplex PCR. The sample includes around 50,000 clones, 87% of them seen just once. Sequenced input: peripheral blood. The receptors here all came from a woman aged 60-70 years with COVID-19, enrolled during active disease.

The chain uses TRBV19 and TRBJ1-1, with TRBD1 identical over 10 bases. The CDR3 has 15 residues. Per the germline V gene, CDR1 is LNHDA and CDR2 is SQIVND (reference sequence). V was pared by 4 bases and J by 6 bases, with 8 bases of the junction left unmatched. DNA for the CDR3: TGTGCCAGTAGTACTTCGACAGGGGGCAGAGCTGAAGCTTTCTTT. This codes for CASSTSTGGRAEAFF.

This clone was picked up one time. The DNA for the CDR3 is TGTGCCAGCAGCGTAGGAGGGACAGGGGATGAGCAGTTCTTC. Amino acids: CASSVGGTGDEQFF. The chain links TRBV9 to TRBJ2-1; TRBD1 matches 10 bases. Germline CDR1 is SGDLS and CDR2 is YYNGEE. With 0 bases clipped from V and 8 bases from J, the junction kept 2 bases outside the gene matches. CDR3 length: 14 residues.

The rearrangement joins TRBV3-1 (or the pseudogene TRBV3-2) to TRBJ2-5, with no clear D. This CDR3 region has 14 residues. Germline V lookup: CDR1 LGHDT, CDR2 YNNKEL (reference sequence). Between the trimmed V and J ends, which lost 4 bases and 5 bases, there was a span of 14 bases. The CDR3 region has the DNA TGTGCCAGCAGCCGAACCCCCGGTTGGGAGACCCAGTACTTC. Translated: CASSRTPGWETQYF.

CDR3 sequence: CASSERRYEQYF. CDR3 nucleotides: TGTGCCAGCAGTGAGAGGCGGTACGAGCAGTACTTC. This rearrangement joins TRBV6-1 to TRBJ2-7, with no clear D. Trimming took off 3 bases at V and 4 bases at J, with 7 bases between the two ends. Germline values: CDR1 MNHNS, CDR2 SASEGT. CDR3 length equals 12 residues.

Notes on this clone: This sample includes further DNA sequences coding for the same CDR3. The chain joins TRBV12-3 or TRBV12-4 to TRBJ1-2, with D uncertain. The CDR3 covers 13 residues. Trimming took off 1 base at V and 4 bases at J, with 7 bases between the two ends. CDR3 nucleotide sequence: TGTGCCAGCAGTTTAGACAGAGTCTATGGCTACACCTTC. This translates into CASSLDRVYGYTF.

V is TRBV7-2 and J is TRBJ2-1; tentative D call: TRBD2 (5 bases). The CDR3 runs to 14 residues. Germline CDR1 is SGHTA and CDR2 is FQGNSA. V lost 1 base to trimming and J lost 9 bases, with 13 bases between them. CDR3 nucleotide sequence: TGTGCCAGCAGCTTAGGCCCCATAGCGAGTGAGCAGTTCTTC. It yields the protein CASSLGPIASEQFF.

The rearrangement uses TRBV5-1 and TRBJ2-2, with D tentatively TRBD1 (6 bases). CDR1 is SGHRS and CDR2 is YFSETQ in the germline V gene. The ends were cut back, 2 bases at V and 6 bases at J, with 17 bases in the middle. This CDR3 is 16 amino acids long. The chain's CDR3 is CASSLGQSSFPGELFF. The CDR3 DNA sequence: TGCGCCAGCAGCTTAGGACAGTCTTCATTCCCCGGGGAGCTGTTTTTT.

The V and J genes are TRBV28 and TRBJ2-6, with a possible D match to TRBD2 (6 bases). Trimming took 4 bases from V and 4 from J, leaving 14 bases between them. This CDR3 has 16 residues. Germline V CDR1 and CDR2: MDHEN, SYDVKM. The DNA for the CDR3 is TGTGCCAGCAGTTATCGGGGGATAGGAGGGGCCAACGTCCTGACTTTC. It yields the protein CASSYRGIGGANVLTF. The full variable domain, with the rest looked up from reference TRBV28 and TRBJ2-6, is DVKVTQSSRYLVKRTGEKVFLECVQDMDHENMFWYRQDPGLGLRLIYFSYDVKMKEKGDIPEGYSVSREKKERFSLILESASTNQTSMYLCASSYRGIGGANVLTFGAGSRLTVL.

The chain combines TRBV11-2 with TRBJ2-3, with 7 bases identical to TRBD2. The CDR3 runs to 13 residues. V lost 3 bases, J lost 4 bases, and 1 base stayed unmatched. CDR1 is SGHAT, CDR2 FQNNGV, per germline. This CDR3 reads CASSLRGSDTQYF. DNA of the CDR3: TGTGCCAGCAGCTTGCGGGGGTCAGATACGCAGTATTTT.

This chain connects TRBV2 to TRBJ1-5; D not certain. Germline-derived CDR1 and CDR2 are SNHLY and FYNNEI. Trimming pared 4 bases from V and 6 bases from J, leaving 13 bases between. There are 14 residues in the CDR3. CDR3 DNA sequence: TGTGCCAGCAGTGTGGAGGGTAGGTTTCAGCCCCAGCATTTT. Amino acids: CASSVEGRFQPQHF.

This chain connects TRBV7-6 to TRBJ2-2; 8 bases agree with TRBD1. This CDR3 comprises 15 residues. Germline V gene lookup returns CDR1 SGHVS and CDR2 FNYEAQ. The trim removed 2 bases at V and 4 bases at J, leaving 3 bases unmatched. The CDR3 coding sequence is TGTGCCAGCAGCTTATTGGACAGGGCCACCGGGGAGCTGTTTTTT. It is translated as CASSLLDRATGELFF. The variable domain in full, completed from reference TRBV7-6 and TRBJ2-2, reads GAGVSQSPRYKVTKRGQDVALRCDPISGHVSLYWYRQALGQGPEFLTYFNYEAQQDKSGLPNDRFSAERPEGSISTLTIQRTEQRDSAMYRCASSLLDRATGELFFGEGSRLTVL.

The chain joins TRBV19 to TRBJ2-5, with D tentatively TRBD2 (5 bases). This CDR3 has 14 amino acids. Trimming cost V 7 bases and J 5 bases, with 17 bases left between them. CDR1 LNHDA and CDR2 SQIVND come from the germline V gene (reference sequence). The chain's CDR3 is CASTPSGTRETQYF. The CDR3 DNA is TGTGCCAGTACCCCATCGGGAACACGGGAGACCCAGTACTTC.

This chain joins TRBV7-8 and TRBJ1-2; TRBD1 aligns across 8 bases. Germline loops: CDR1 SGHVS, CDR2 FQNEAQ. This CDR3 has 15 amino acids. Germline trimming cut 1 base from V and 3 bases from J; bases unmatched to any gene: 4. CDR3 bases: TGTGCCAGCAGCTTAGTCAGGGGACAGGACTATGGCTACACCTTC. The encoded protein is CASSLVRGQDYGYTF.

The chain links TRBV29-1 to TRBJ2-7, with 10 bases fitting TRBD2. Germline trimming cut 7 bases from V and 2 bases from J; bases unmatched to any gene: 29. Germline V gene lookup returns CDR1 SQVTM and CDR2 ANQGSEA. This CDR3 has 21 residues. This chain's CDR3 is CSAGGAVGGPSGRNLAYEQYF. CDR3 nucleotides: TGCAGCGCCGGGGGGGCGGTCGGGGGCCCTAGCGGGAGAAACCTGGCCTACGAGCAGTACTTC.

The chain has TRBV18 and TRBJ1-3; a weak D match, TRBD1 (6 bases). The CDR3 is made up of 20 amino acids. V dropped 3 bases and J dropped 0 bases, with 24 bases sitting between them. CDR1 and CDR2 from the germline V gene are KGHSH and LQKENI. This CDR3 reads CASSPLTKYRETSSGNTIYF. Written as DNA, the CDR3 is TGTGCCAGCTCACCCTTAACCAAGTACAGGGAGACGAGCTCTGGAAACACCATATATTTT.

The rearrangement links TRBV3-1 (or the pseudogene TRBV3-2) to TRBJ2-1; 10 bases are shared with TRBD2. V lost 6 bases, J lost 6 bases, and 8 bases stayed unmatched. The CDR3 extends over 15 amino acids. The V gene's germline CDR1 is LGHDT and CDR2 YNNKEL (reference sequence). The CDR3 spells CASSRRAGGFNEQFF. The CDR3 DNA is TGTGCCAGCAGTCGTAGAGCGGGAGGGTTCAATGAGCAGTTCTTC.

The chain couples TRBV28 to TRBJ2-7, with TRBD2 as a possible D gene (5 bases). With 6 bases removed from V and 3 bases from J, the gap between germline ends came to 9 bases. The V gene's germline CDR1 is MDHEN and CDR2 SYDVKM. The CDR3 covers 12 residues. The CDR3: CASSPGSYEQYF. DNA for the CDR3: TGTGCCAGCAGCCCGGGGAGCTACGAGCAGTACTTC.

CDR3 sequence (DNA): TGTGCCAGCAGTGTTCTCGGGACAGGGTTTATATCTGGGGCCAACGTCCTGACTTTC. This codes for CASSVLGTGFISGANVLTF. The chain joins TRBV2 to TRBJ2-6, with 9 bases matching TRBD1. The ends lost 4 bases at V and 1 base at J; junction bases unmatched: 11. Germline V gives CDR1 SNHLY, CDR2 FYNNEI. The CDR3 runs 19 residues. The full variable domain, completed using reference TRBV2 and TRBJ2-6, is EPEVTQTPSHQVTQMGQEVILRCVPISNHLYFYWYRQILGQKVEFLVSFYNNEISEKSEIFDDQFSVERPDGSNFTLKIRSTKLEDSAMYFCASSVLGTGFISGANVLTFGAGSRLTVL.

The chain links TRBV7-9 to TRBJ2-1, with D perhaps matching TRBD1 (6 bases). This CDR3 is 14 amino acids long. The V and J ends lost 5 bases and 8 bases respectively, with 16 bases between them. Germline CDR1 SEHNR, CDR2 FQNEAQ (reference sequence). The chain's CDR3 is CASSPQGPRDEQFF. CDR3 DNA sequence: TGTGCCAGCAGCCCGCAGGGGCCGCGCGATGAGCAGTTCTTC.

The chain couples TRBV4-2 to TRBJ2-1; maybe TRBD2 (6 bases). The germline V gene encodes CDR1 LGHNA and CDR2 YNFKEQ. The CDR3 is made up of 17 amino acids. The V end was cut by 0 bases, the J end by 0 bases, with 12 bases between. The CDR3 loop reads CASSQDGSGDSYNEQFF. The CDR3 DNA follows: TGTGCCAGCAGCCAAGATGGGTCGGGGGACTCCTACAATGAGCAGTTCTTC.

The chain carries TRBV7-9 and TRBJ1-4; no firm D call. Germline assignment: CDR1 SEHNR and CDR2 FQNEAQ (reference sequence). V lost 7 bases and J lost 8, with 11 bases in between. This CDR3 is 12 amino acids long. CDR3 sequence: CASNGAKEKLFF. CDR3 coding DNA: TGTGCCAGCAACGGAGCAAAGGAAAAACTGTTTTTT.

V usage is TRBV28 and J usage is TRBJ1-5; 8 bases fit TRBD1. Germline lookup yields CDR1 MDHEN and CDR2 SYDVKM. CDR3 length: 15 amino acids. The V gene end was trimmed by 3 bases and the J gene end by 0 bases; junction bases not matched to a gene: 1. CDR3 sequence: CASSFGQGSNQPQHF. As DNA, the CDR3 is TGTGCCAGCAGTTTTGGACAGGGTAGCAATCAGCCCCAGCATTTT. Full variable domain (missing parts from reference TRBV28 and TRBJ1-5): DVKVTQSSRYLVKRTGEKVFLECVQDMDHENMFWYRQDPGLGLRLIYFSYDVKMKEKGDIPEGYSVSREKKERFSLILESASTNQTSMYLCASSFGQGSNQPQHFGDGTRLSIL.